This T cell receptor beta chain was sequenced during a study of OX40 agonist ivuxolimab in advanced cancers. The protocol was immunoSEQ multiplex PCR, while the TCRdb copy is restricted to in-frame clones and leaves out a portion. Altogether 50,000 to 75,000 clones are present, 82% being singletons, with the ten largest covering more than 1.4%. Looked up from germline, CDR1 is SGHAT and CDR2 is FQDESV (reference sequence). This CDR3 contains 13 residues. The V end was cut by 5 bases, the J end by 1 base, with 8 bases between. Sequenced here: CD4+ or CD8+ T cells sorted from blood, sampled in a trial of the OX40 agonist ivuxolimab. The gene calls are TRBV11-1 and TRBJ1-1; D perhaps matches TRBD1 (5 bases). This TCR was recovered from an adult with an advanced solid tumor such as melanoma, head and neck, liver or kidney cancer. The CDR3 DNA reads TGTGCCAGCAGCAGGGACCGGAACACTGAAGCTTTCTTT. Amino acid sequence: CASSRDRNTEAFF.